The 13 T cell receptor beta chains reported below all come from one sample, sequenced in a study of spatial heterogeneity in lung cancer. This sample's time point: sample taken at primary tumor resection. The input material, whole RNA from tumor, nontumor lung or frozen PBMC, was sequenced unsorted. Via MiXCR, TCRdb re-called the 5' RACE reads, giving one row per CDR3 protein. The sample has about 44,000 distinct CDR3 sequences; roughly 15% are singletons. The sequencing here drew on PBMCs, taken at surgery. The source is a male donor with early-stage non-small cell lung cancer.

This clonotype was detected a few times. The rearrangement links TRBV5-1 to TRBJ2-3, with D tentatively TRBD1 or TRBD2 (5 bases each). CDR3 length: 14 residues. Germline V gene lookup returns CDR1 SGHRS and CDR2 YFSETQ. V lost 0 bases to trimming and J lost 2 bases, with 7 bases between them. The CDR3 region is CASSLGGSTDTQYF. CDR3 in DNA: TGCGCCAGCAGCTTGGGGGGGTCCACAGATACGCAGTATTTT.

This clonotype was observed a handful of times. The V call is TRBV20-1, the J call TRBJ2-1; D ambiguous. The CDR3 totals 11 residues. Trimming removed 2 bases from V and 8 bases from J, with 7 bases in between. Germline V CDR1 and CDR2: DFQATT, SNEGSKA (reference sequence). This CDR3 is CSARRIDEQFF. CDR3 nucleotide sequence: TGCAGTGCTAGACGAATCGATGAGCAGTTCTTC.

At least ten counts were recorded for this clonotype. The chain is built from TRBV27 and TRBJ2-1; 13 bases line up with TRBD2. The CDR3 length is 16 residues. CDR1 MNHEY and CDR2 SMNVEV come from the germline V gene (reference sequence). With 5 bases clipped from V and 8 bases from J, the junction kept 9 bases outside the gene matches. The CDR3 reads CASSPTRTSGSDEQFF. CDR3 nucleotides: TGTGCCAGCAGTCCCACCCGGACTAGCGGGAGTGATGAGCAGTTCTTC.

A few counts support this clonotype. The V call is TRBV28, the J call TRBJ2-5; TRBD2 might be the D (5 bases). The CDR3 length is 18 residues. V lost 3 bases, J lost 5 bases, and 25 bases lay in between. Germline V CDR1 and CDR2: MDHEN, SYDVKM. The CDR3 sequence is CASSLYTPLIEWRETQYF. CDR3 in DNA: TGTGCCAGCAGTTTGTATACCCCCCTTATCGAGTGGAGGGAGACCCAGTACTTC.

This clonotype was found many times. The chain employs TRBV29-1 and TRBJ2-4; D tentatively fits TRBD1 or TRBD2 (5 bases each). The V gene lost 7 bases and the J gene lost 5 bases, with 12 bases spanning the gap. Germline CDR1 reads SQVTM; CDR2 reads ANQGSEA. The length of the CDR3 is 12 residues. The CDR3 DNA sequence: TGCAGCGGCGTAGGGGACCAAAACATTCAGTACTTC. Translation: CSGVGDQNIQYF.

This clonotype occurred a few times. This chain's CDR3 is CASGQGNSGANVLTF. Here the CDR3 DNA reads TGTGCCAGCGGACAGGGGAACTCTGGGGCCAACGTCCTGACTTTC. The chain recombines TRBV12-3 or TRBV12-4 with TRBJ2-6; 9 positions match TRBD1. Trimming at V came to 8 bases and at J to 0 bases, leaving 2 bases not matched to a gene. The CDR3 extends over 15 amino acids.

This clonotype appeared a few times. The J gene is TRBJ2-7, the V gene TRBV7-2; the D is unclear. The CDR3 spans 14 residues. CDR1 is SGHTA, CDR2 FQGNSA, per germline. V was cut by 4 bases and J by 2 bases, with 12 bases left in between. The CDR3 nucleotides read TGTGCCAGCAGCTCCTTCGGGTCACCCTACGAGCAGTACTTC. It yields the protein CASSSFGSPYEQYF.

The V call is TRBV5-6, the J call TRBJ2-3; 7 nucleotides align to TRBD2. Looked up from germline, CDR1 is SGHDT and CDR2 is YYEEEE. The junction had 5 bases not matched to a gene; V was cut back by 4 bases and J by 0 bases. This CDR3 spans 15 amino acids. The CDR3, as DNA: TGTGCCAGCAGCAGCACAGCGGGGAGCACAGATACGCAGTATTTT. Its protein is CASSSTAGSTDTQYF.

This clonotype was counted at least ten times. The chain employs TRBV20-1 and TRBJ2-7; 10 nucleotides align to TRBD1. The V gene's germline CDR1 is DFQATT and CDR2 SNEGSKA (reference sequence). The trim removed 5 bases at V and 5 bases at J, leaving 6 bases unmatched. There are 13 residues in the CDR3. CDR3 nucleotides: TGCAGTGCTGTACTGACAGGGGGCAACGAGCAGTACTTC. Translating gives CSAVLTGGNEQYF.

This clonotype was seen only a few times. The V gene is TRBV3-1, the J gene TRBJ1-1, with D possibly TRBD1 on 5 matching bases. Looked up from germline, CDR1 is LGHDT and CDR2 is YNNKEL (reference sequence). V shed 0 bases and J shed 4 bases, with 12 bases lying between them. The CDR3 is made up of 15 amino acids. The CDR3 here is CASSQEAGRATEAFF. CDR3 coding DNA: TGTGCCAGCAGCCAAGAAGCGGGACGGGCCACTGAAGCTTTCTTT.

The chain uses TRBV20-1 and TRBJ2-1, with a tentative D call TRBD1 (6 bases). The CDR3 extends over 12 amino acids. V was trimmed by 5 bases and J by 7 bases, leaving 12 bases between them. Germline-derived CDR1 and CDR2 are DFQATT and SNEGSKA (reference sequence). CDR3 bases: TGCAGTGCTCACCCTACAGGGAATGAGCAGTTCTTC. Its protein product is CSAHPTGNEQFF.

The chain employs TRBV7-9 and TRBJ2-7, with TRBD1 matching over 8 bases. Germline V lookup: CDR1 SEHNR, CDR2 FQNEAQ (reference sequence). Trimming removed 5 bases from V and 2 bases from J; junction bases left unmatched: 14. There are 17 residues in the CDR3. As DNA, the CDR3 is TGTGCCAGCAGCCATGTGGAGAGACAGGGGAAAGCCTACGAGCAGTACTTC. The encoded protein is CASSHVERQGKAYEQYF.

This chain connects TRBV7-9 to TRBJ1-2, with D possibly matching TRBD1 (5 bases). This CDR3 is built from 14 residues. The ends were cut back, 5 bases at V and 5 bases at J, with 15 bases in the middle. Per the germline V gene, CDR1 is SEHNR and CDR2 is FQNEAQ (reference sequence). The CDR3 sequence is CASSPRGAAYGYTF. DNA of the CDR3: TGTGCCAGCAGCCCCCGTGGGGCCGCTTATGGCTACACCTTC.